This T cell receptor (beta chain) was identified in a study of blood T cell repertoires in COVID-19. About the research overall: From T cells, B-cell-depleted T cells, or PBMCs came the material, which was cDNA or gDNA.

Original processing notes: Nucleated cell number was recorded as an estimate derived from reference gene primer amplification. Libraries were prepared by immunoSEQ multiplex PCR; TCRdb keeps only in-frame clonotypes and omits some of them. The V and J calls and clone size come from that table; D and trimming were worked out from the DNA. The table shows more than 85,000 clones, with around 75% occurring only once. The CDR3 spans 11 residues. V dropped 10 bases and J dropped 8 bases, with 12 bases sitting between them. Looked up from germline, CDR1 is ENHRY and CDR2 is SYGVKD. The rearrangement joins TRBV10-3 to TRBJ2-1; TRBD2 might be the D (6 bases). Source material: peripheral blood. The clonotype was recovered from a man aged 65 to 85 with acute or convalescent COVID-19. CDR3 protein: CASRWGDEQFF. The CDR3 bases are TGTGCCAGCAGGTGGGGGGATGAGCAGTTCTTC.